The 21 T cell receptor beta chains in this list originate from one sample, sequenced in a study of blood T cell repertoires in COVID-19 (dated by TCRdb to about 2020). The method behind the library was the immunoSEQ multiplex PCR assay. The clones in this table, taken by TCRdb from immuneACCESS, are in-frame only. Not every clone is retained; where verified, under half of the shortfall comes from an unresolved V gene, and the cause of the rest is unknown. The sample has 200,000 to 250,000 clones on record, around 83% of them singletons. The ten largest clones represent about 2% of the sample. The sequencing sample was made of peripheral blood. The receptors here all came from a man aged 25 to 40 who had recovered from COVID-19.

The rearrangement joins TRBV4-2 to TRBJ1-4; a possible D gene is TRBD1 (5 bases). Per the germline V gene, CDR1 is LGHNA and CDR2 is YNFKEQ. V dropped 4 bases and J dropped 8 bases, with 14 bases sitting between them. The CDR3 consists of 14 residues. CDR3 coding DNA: TGTGCCAGCAGCCGAGACACAGGTGTGGAAAAACTGTTTTTT. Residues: CASSRDTGVEKLFF.

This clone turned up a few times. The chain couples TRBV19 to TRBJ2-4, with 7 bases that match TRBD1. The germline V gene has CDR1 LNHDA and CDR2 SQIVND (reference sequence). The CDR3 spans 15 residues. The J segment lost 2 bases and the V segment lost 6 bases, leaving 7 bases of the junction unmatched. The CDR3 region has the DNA TGTGCCAGTAGCGAAGGGGGCGCATCCAAAAACATTCAGTACTTC. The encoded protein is CASSEGGASKNIQYF.

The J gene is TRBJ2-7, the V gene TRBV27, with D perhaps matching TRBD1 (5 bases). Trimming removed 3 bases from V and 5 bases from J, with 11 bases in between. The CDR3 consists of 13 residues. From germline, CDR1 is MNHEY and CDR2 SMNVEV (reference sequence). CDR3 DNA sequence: TGTGCCAGCAGTTTGGCAGGGTACGACGAGCAGTACTTC. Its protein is CASSLAGYDEQYF.

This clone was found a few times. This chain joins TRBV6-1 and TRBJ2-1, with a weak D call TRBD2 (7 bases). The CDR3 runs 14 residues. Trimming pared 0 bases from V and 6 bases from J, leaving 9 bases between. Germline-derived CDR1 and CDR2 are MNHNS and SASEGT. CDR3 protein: CASSEAGGLNEQFF. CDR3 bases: TGTGCCAGCAGTGAAGCCGGGGGGCTCAATGAGCAGTTCTTC.

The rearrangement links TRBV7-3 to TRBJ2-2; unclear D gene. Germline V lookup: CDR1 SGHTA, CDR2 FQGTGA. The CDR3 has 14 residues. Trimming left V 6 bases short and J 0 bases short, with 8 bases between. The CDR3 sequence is CASRPHPNTGELFF. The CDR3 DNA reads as TGTGCCAGCAGACCACACCCGAACACCGGGGAGCTGTTTTTT. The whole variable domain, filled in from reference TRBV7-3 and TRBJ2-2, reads GAGVSQTPSNKVTEKGKYVELRCDPISGHTALYWYRQSLGQGPEFLIYFQGTGAADDSGLPNDRFFAVRPEGSVSTLKIQRTERGDSAVYLCASRPHPNTGELFFGEGSRLTVL.

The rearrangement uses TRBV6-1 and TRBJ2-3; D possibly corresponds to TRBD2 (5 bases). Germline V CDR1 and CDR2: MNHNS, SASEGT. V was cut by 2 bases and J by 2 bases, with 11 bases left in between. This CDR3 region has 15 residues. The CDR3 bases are TGTGCCAGCAGTGAAATGACGGGGAACACAGATACGCAGTATTTT. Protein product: CASSEMTGNTDTQYF.

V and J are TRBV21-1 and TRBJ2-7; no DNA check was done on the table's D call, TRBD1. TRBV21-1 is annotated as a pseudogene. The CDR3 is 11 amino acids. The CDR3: CASSNKGEQYF. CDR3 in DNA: TGTGCCAGCAGCAACAAGGGGGAGCAGTACTTC.

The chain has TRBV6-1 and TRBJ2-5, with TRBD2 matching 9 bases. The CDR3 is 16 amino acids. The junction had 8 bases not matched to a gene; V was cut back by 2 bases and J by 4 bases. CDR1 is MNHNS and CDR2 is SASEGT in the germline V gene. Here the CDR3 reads CASSETSGGLGETQYF. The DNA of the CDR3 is TGTGCCAGCAGTGAAACCAGCGGGGGGCTGGGAGAGACCCAGTACTTC.

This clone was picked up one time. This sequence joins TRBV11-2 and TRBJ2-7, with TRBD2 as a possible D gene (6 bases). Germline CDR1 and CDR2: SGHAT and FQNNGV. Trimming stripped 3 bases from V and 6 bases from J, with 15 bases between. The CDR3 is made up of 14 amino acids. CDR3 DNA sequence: TGTGCCAGCAGCTTGCAGGAGCTAGCGACCGAGCAGTACTTC. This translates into CASSLQELATEQYF.

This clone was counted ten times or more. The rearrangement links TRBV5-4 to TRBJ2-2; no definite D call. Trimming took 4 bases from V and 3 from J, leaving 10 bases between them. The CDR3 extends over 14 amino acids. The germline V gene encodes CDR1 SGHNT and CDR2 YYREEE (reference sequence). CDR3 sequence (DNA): TGTGCCAGCAGCCCAGACACATACACCGGGGAGCTGTTTTTT. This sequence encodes CASSPDTYTGELFF. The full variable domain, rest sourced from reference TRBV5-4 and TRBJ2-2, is ETGVTQSPTHLIKTRGQQVTLRCSSQSGHNTVSWYQQALGQGPQFIFQYYREEENGRGNFPPRFSGLQFPNYSSELNVNALELDDSALYLCASSPDTYTGELFFGEGSRLTVL.

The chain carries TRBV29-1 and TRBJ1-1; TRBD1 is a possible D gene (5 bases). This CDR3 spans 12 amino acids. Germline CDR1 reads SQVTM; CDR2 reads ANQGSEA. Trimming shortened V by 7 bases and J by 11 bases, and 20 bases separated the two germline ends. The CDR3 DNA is TGCAGCGCCCAGGTGGACATCATAAGGGCTTTCTTT. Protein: CSAQVDIIRAFF.

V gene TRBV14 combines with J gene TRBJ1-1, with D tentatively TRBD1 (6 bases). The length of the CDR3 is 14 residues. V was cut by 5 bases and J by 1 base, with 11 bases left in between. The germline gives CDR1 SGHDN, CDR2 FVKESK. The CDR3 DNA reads TGTGCCAGCAGCAGCAGACAGGCGAACACTGAAGCTTTCTTT. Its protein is CASSSRQANTEAFF.

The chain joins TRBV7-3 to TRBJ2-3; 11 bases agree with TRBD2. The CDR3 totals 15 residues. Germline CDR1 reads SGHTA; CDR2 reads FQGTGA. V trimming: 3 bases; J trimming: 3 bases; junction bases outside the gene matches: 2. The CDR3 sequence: CASSFSGGETDTQYF. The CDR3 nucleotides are TGTGCCAGCAGCTTTAGCGGGGGGGAAACAGATACGCAGTATTTT. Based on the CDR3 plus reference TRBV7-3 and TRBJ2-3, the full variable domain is GAGVSQTPSNKVTEKGKYVELRCDPISGHTALYWYRQSLGQGPEFLIYFQGTGAADDSGLPNDRFFAVRPEGSVSTLKIQRTERGDSAVYLCASSFSGGETDTQYFGPGTRLTVL.

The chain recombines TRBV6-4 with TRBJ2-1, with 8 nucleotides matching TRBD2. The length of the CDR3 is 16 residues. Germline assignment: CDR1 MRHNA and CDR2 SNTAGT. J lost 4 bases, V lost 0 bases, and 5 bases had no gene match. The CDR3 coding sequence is TGTGCCAGCAGTGACTCGAGTCGGGGGGGGTACAATGAGCAGTTCTTC. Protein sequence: CASSDSSRGGYNEQFF.

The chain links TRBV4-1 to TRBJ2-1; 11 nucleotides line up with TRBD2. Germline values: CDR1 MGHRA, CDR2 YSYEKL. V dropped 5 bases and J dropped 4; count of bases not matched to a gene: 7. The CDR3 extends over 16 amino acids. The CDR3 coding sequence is TGCGCCAGCAGCAAAAATAGCGGGGGGGCGTACAATGAGCAGTTCTTC. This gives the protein CASSKNSGGAYNEQFF.

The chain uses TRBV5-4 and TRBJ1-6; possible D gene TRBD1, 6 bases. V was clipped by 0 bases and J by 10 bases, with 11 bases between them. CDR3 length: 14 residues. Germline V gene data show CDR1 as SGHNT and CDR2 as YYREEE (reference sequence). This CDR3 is CASSLEYQGSPLHF. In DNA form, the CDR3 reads TGTGCCAGCAGCTTGGAGTATCAGGGGTCACCCCTCCACTTT.

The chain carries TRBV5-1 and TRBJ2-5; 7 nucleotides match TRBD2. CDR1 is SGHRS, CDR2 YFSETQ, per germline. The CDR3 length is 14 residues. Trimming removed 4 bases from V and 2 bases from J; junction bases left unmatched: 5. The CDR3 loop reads CASSITGGQETQYF. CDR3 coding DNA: TGCGCCAGCAGCATTACGGGGGGACAAGAGACCCAGTACTTC.

The CDR3 loop reads CASTRGSSETQYF. The CDR3 DNA follows: TGTGCCAGCACGCGGGGGAGTTCCGAGACCCAGTACTTC. This sequence joins TRBV12-3 or TRBV12-4 and TRBJ2-5; TRBD2 matches 7 bases. The CDR3 is made up of 13 amino acids. The ends lost 7 bases at V and 5 bases at J; junction bases unmatched: 7.

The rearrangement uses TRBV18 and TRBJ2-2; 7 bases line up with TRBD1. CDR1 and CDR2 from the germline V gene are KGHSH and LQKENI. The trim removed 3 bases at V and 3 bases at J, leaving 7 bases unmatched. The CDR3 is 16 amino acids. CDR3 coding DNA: TGTGCCAGCTCACCGCGGACAGGTCCTGACACCGGGGAGCTGTTTTTT. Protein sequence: CASSPRTGPDTGELFF.

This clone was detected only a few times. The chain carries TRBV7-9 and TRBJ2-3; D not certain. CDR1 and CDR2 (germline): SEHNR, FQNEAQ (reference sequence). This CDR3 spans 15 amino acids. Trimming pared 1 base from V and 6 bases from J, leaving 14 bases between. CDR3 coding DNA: TGTGCCAGCAGCTTAGACCCTCTAGGCGCCGATACGCAGTATTTT. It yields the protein CASSLDPLGADTQYF.

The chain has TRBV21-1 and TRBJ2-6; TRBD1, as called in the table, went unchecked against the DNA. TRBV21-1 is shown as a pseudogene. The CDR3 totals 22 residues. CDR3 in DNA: TGTGCCAGCAGCCAAGAAAACCAAGGGGCCGACAGCCGTCCCTCTGGGGCCAACGTCCTGACTTTC. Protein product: CASSQENQGADSRPSGANVLTF.